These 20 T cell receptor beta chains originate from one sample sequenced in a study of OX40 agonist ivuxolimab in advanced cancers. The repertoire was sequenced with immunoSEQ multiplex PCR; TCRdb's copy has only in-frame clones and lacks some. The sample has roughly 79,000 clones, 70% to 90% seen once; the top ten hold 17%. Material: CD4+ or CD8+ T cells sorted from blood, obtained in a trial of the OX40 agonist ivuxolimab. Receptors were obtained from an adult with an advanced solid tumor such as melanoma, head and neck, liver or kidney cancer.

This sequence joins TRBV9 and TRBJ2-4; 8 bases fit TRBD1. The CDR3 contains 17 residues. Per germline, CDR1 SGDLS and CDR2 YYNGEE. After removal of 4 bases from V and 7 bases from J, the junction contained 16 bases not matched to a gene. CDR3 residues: CASSTGGANGPRNIQYF. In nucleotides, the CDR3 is TGTGCCAGCAGCACAGGGGGAGCGAACGGCCCCCGGAACATTCAGTACTTC.

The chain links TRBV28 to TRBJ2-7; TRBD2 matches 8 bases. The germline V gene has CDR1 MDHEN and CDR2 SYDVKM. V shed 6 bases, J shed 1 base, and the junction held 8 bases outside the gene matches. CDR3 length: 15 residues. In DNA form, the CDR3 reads TGTGCCAGCAGCAATAGCGGGACGAGTTCCTACGAGCAGTACTTC. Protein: CASSNSGTSSYEQYF.

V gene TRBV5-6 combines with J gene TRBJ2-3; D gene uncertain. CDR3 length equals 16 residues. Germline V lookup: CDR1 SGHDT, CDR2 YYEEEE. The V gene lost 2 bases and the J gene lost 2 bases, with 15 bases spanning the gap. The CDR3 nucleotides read TGTGCCAGCAGCTTAGCCCCCTCGCAGGTCACAGATACGCAGTATTTT. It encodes CASSLAPSQVTDTQYF.

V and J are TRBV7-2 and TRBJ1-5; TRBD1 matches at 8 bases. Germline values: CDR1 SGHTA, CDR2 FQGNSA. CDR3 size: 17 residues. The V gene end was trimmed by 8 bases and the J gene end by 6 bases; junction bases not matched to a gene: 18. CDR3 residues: CASRLTGGSFNGQPQHF. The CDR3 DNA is TGTGCCAGCCGATTAACAGGGGGATCATTTAATGGTCAGCCCCAGCATTTT. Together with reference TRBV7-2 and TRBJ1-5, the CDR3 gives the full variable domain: GAGVSQSPSNKVTEKGKDVELRCDPISGHTALYWYRQSLGQGLEFLIYFQGNSAPDKSGLPSDRFSAERTGGSVSTLTIQRTQQEDSAVYLCASRLTGGSFNGQPQHFGDGTRLSIL.

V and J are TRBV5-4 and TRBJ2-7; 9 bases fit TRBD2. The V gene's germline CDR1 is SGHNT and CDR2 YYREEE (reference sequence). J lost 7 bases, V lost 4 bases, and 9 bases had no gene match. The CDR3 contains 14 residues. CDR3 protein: CASSRWREGREQYF. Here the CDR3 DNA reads TGTGCCAGCAGCCGCTGGCGGGAGGGTCGGGAGCAGTACTTC.

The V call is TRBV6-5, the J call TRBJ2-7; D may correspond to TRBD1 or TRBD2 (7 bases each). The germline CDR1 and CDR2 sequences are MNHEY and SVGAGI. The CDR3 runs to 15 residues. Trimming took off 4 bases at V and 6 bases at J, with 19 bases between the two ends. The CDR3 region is CASSLDREGYREQYF. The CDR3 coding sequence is TGTGCCAGCAGTTTAGACAGGGAGGGATATCGCGAGCAGTACTTC.

The CDR3 loop is CASSLSTGGNTGELFF. Written as DNA, the CDR3 is TGCGCCAGCAGCTTGTCGACAGGGGGCAACACCGGGGAGCTGTTTTTT. V and J are TRBV5-1 and TRBJ2-2, with 10 bases fitting TRBD1. The trim removed 1 base at V and 2 bases at J, leaving 2 bases unmatched. CDR1 SGHRS and CDR2 YFSETQ come from the germline V gene. The CDR3 is made up of 16 amino acids.

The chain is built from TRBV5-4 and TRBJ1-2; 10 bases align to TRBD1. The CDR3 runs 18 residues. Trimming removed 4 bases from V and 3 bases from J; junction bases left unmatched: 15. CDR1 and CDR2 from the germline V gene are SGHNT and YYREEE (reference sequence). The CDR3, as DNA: TGTGCCAGCAGCCCTTTTTCCGGGACAGGGGAACCCCACTATGGCTACACCTTC. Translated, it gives CASSPFSGTGEPHYGYTF.

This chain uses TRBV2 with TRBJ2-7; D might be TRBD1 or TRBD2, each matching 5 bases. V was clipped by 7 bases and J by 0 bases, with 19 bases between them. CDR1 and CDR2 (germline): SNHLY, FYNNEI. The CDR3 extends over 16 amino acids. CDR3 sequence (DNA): TGTGCCAGCAACCTTCCCCGGGACGGACACTCCTACGAGCAGTACTTC. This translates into CASNLPRDGHSYEQYF.

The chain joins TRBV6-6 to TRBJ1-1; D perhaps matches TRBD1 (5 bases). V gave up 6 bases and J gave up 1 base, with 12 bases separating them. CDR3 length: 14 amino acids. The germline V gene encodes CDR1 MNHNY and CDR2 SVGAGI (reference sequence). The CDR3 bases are TGTGCCAGCAGGCCGCAGGGAGCGAACACTGAAGCTTTCTTT. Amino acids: CASRPQGANTEAFF.

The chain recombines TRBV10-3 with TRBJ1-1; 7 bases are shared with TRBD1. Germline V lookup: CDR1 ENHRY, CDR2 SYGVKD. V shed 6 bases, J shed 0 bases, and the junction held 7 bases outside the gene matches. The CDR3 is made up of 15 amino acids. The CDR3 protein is CAIRQGPAMNTEAFF. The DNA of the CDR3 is TGTGCCATCAGACAGGGGCCAGCTATGAACACTGAAGCTTTCTTT.

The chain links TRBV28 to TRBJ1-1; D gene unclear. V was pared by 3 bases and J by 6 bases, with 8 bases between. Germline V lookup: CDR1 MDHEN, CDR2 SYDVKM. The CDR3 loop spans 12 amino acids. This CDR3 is CASSFRVSEAFF. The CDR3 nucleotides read TGTGCCAGCAGTTTTAGGGTCTCTGAAGCTTTCTTT.

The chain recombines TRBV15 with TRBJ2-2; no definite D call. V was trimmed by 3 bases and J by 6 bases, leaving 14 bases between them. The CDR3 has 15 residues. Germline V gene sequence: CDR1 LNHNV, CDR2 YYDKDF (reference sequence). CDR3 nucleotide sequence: TGTGCCACCAGCAGGGTAGATCTTGGGTCCGGGGAGCTGTTTTTT. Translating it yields CATSRVDLGSGELFF.

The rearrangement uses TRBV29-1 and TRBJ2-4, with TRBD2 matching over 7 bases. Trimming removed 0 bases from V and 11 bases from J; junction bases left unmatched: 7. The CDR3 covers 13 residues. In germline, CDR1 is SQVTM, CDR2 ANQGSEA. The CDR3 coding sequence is TGCAGCGTTGAAGAGGTGGCGGGAGTGGTTCAGTACTTC. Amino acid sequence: CSVEEVAGVVQYF.

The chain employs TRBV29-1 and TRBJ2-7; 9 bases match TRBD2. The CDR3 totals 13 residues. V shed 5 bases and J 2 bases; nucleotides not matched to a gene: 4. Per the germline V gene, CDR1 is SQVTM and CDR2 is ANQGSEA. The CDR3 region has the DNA TGCAGCGTTCTAGCGGGAAACGCCTACGAGCAGTACTTC. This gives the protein CSVLAGNAYEQYF.

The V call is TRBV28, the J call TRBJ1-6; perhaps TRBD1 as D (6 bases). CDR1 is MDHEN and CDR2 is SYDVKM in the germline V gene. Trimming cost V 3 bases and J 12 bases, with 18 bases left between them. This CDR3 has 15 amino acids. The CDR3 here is CASSLPRDMSEPLHF. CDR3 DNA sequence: TGTGCCAGCAGTTTGCCCAGGGACATGTCGGAACCCCTCCACTTT.

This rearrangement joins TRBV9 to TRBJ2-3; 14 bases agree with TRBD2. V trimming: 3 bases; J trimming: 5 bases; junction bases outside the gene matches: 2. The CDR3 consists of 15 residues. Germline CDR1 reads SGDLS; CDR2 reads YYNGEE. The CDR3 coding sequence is TGTGCCAGCAGCGCCGGGACTAGCGGGAGAGATACGCAGTATTTT. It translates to CASSAGTSGRDTQYF.

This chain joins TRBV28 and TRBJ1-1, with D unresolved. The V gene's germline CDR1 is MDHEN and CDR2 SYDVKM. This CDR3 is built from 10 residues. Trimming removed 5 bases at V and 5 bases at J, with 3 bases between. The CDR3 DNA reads TGTGCCAGCAGTGATACTGAAGCTTTCTTT. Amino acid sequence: CASSDTEAFF.

The chain's CDR3 is CASKEMTGPRNQPQHF. CDR3 DNA sequence: TGTGCCAGCAAGGAAATGACAGGCCCCCGCAATCAGCCCCAGCATTTT. J is TRBJ1-5 and V is TRBV28; D is perhaps TRBD1 (6 bases). Trimming shortened V by 7 bases and J by 2 bases, and 18 bases separated the two germline ends. The germline V gene encodes CDR1 MDHEN and CDR2 SYDVKM. CDR3 length: 16 residues.

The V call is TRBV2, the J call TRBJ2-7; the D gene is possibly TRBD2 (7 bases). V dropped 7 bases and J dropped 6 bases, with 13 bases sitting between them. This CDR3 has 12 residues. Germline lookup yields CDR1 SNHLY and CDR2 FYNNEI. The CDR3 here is CASNGGRSEQYF. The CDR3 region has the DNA TGTGCCAGCAACGGGGGGCGAAGCGAGCAGTACTTC.